Below, 3 T cell receptor beta chains from the same sample are listed, as sequenced in a study of technical replicates of blood from several donors. This table comes from immunoSEQ multiplex PCR, and its TCRdb copy is limited to in-frame clones, with some not included. The sample includes fewer than 100,000 clones, approximately 95% seen only once; the top ten take about 0.3%. Specimen: T cells isolated from PBMCs. The receptors were gathered from a human donor in good health.

V is TRBV7-9 and J is TRBJ1-2, with D maybe TRBD1 (6 bases). The germline V gene has CDR1 SEHNR and CDR2 FQNEAQ (reference sequence). This CDR3 is built from 19 residues. Trimming pared 5 bases from V and 0 bases from J, leaving 25 bases between. The chain's CDR3 is CASSRHTGTVGLANYGYTF. CDR3 DNA sequence: TGTGCCAGCAGCCGCCATACAGGGACGGTTGGACTAGCTAACTATGGCTACACCTTC.

The chain combines TRBV7-2 with TRBJ2-6; tentative D call: TRBD1 (5 bases). The CDR3 totals 17 residues. V gave up 0 bases and J gave up 0 bases, with 9 bases separating them. CDR1 is SGHTA and CDR2 is FQGNSA in the germline V gene. CDR3 sequence (DNA): TGTGCCAGCAGCTTAGCAGGGGCCCTCTCTGGGGCCAACGTCCTGACTTTC. Its protein is CASSLAGALSGANVLTF.

This rearrangement joins TRBV29-1 to TRBJ1-2, with TRBD1 matching over 7 bases. Per the germline V gene, CDR1 is SQVTM and CDR2 is ANQGSEA. The CDR3 runs 13 residues. V lost 4 bases to trimming and J lost 2 bases; unmatched junction nucleotides: 4. The CDR3 sequence is CSVGSTGNYGYTF. CDR3 nucleotides: TGCAGCGTTGGCTCGACAGGGAACTATGGCTACACCTTC.